A single sample gave rise to the 9 T cell receptor beta chains below, sequenced in a study of human T cells and chemical hapten exposure. Time point in this sample: pre-sensitization, week 0. Indicated treatment: therapeutic diphenylcyclopropenone sensitization with weekly scalp DPC. Using its own MiXCR run on the RACE reads, TCRdb lists one record per CDR3 protein. The table lists 280,000 or so distinct CDR3 sequences, roughly 8% of them singletons. This specimen was whole blood, taken in connection with sensitization to the hapten diphenylcyclopropenone (DPC). These receptors all stem from a man aged 18 to 30 with alopecia areata. Some clones in this sample may be carry-over from other donors' samples.

V and J are TRBV7-2 and TRBJ2-7, with 8 bases aligning to TRBD1. Germline CDR1 SGHTA, CDR2 FQGNSA. J lost 0 bases, V lost 5 bases, and 9 bases had no gene match. The CDR3 is made up of 16 amino acids. CDR3: CASSPGQGRGSYEQYV. For the CDR3, the DNA is TGTGCCAGCAGCCCCGGACAGGGAAGGGGCTCCTACGAGCAGTACGTC.

J is TRBJ2-3 and V is TRBV11-2; 11 nucleotides match TRBD2. There are 18 residues in the CDR3. Germline V gene sequence: CDR1 SGHAT, CDR2 FQNNGV. With 0 bases clipped from V and 4 bases from J, the junction kept 9 bases outside the gene matches. The CDR3 sequence is CASSLDGELAGVADTQYF. CDR3 nucleotide sequence: TGTGCCAGCAGCTTAGATGGGGAACTAGCGGGGGTGGCAGATACGCAGTATTTT.

The sample holds a few counts of this clonotype. The rearrangement uses TRBV7-9 and TRBJ1-2; D is ambiguous. The V and J ends lost 0 bases and 10 bases respectively, with 18 bases between them. CDR3 length: 15 residues. CDR1 SEHNR and CDR2 FQNEAQ come from the germline V gene (reference sequence). CDR3 sequence reads: CASSLASGGSRLYTF. The CDR3 region has the DNA TGTGCCAGCAGCTTAGCGTCGGGAGGCTCTAGGCTCTACACCTTC.

There are many counts of this clonotype. The genes are TRBV20-1 and TRBJ1-2, with D possibly TRBD1 on 6 matching bases. The germline V gene encodes CDR1 DFQATT and CDR2 SNEGSKA (reference sequence). The length of the CDR3 is 15 residues. V lost 6 bases and J lost 0, with 17 bases in between. This chain's CDR3 is CSAAGTPLANYGYTF. For the CDR3, the DNA is TGCAGTGCAGCCGGGACACCGTTAGCTAACTATGGCTACACCTTC.

This clonotype has just a few counts. The rearrangement links TRBV6-2 or TRBV6-3 to TRBJ2-1; no reliable D call. Trimming shortened V by 5 bases and J by 8 bases, and 10 bases separated the two germline ends. Germline V lookup: CDR1 MNHEY, CDR2 SVGEGT. There are 12 residues in the CDR3. CDR3 coding DNA: TGTGCCAGCAGTCACCCGAACGATGAGCAGTTCTTC. Protein product: CASSHPNDEQFF.

Ten or more counts support this clonotype. J is TRBJ1-1 and V is TRBV3-1; 10 nucleotides line up with TRBD1. V was clipped by 1 base and J by 11 bases; unmatched bases: 7. Germline CDR1 reads LGHDT; CDR2 reads YNNKEL (reference sequence). The CDR3 is 14 residues long. CDR3 sequence: CASSQGAGQGRAFF. The DNA for the CDR3 is TGTGCCAGCAGCCAAGGAGCGGGACAGGGGAGGGCTTTCTTT.

This clonotype was counted only a few times. V is TRBV7-8 and J is TRBJ1-1, with TRBD1 as a possible D gene (5 bases). V lost 1 base, J lost 5 bases, and 14 bases lay in between. There are 15 residues in the CDR3. Germline-derived CDR1 and CDR2 are SGHVS and FQNEAQ. CDR3 DNA: TGTGCCAGCAGCTTAGTGGGGGGATACGGAACTGAAGCTTTCTTT. Amino acids: CASSLVGGYGTEAFF.

Details on this clonotype: A much larger clone differs by one base, so this may be a read error. The chain recombines TRBV29-1 with TRBJ1-1; D remains unclear. V was clipped by 2 bases and J by 11 bases, with 9 bases between them. The germline V gene encodes CDR1 SQVTM and CDR2 ANQGSEA. The CDR3 contains 10 residues. The DNA for the CDR3 is TGCAGCGTTGAACCAGCAGTCGCTTTCTTT. Its translation is CSVEPAVAFF. The variable domain in full, completed from reference TRBV29-1 and TRBJ1-1, reads SAVISQKPSRDICQRGTSLTIQCQVDSQVTMMFWYRQQPGQSLTLIATANQGSEATYESGFVIDKFPISRPNLTFSTLTVSNMSPEDSSIYLCSVEPAVAFFGQGTRLTVV.

This clonotype came up a few times. The chain links TRBV7-2 to TRBJ2-3; no definite D call. CDR1 SGHTA and CDR2 FQGNSA come from the germline V gene. CDR3 length: 16 amino acids. Trimming shortened V by 6 bases and J by 2 bases, and 18 bases separated the two germline ends. The CDR3 DNA reads as TGTGCCAGCAGTCGAATTCGGCCAGGTTACACAGATACGCAGTATTTT. Its translation: CASSRIRPGYTDTQYF.